Following are 20 T cell receptor beta chains from one sample sequenced in a study of cytotoxic CD8 clonotypes in ibrutinib-treated CLL. Only in-frame clones appear in the TCRdb table, and some are missing; sequencing was by immunoSEQ multiplex PCR. The sample includes about 140,000 clones, around 82% of them seen just once. The input for sequencing was PBMCs, taken after 36 months of ibrutinib treatment. All receptors come from a human donor with chronic lymphocytic leukemia.

The rearrangement joins TRBV6-6 to TRBJ2-7, with 9 bases that match TRBD1. The CDR3 has 15 residues. The trim removed 7 bases at V and 7 bases at J, leaving 14 bases unmatched. Germline V gene data show CDR1 as MNHNY and CDR2 as SVGAGI (reference sequence). This CDR3 reads CASINRDRVFSEQYF. The DNA of the CDR3 is TGTGCCAGCATTAACCGGGACAGGGTTTTTTCAGAGCAGTACTTC.

This chain joins TRBV18 and TRBJ2-7, with 9 bases lining up with TRBD2. Unmatched junction bases numbered 6, after V lost 3 bases and J lost 6 bases. Germline V gene lookup returns CDR1 KGHSH and CDR2 LQKENI. This CDR3 has 14 residues. The CDR3 DNA reads as TGTGCCAGCTCACCGGGTAGCGGGGGTCCCGAGCAGTACTTC. This gives the protein CASSPGSGGPEQYF.

The chain is built from TRBV7-9 and TRBJ2-7; TRBD1 matches 7 bases. The CDR3 is made up of 14 amino acids. In germline, CDR1 is SEHNR, CDR2 FQNEAQ (reference sequence). The V segment lost 5 bases and the J segment 1 base; nucleotides outside the gene matches: 5. CDR3: CASSPGTVSYEQYF. CDR3 nucleotide sequence: TGTGCCAGCAGCCCCGGGACAGTTTCCTACGAGCAGTACTTC.

The rearrangement links TRBV6-6 to TRBJ1-2; 7 bases line up with TRBD1. CDR1 and CDR2 (germline): MNHNY, SVGAGI (reference sequence). The V gene end was trimmed by 5 bases and the J gene end by 7 bases; junction bases not matched to a gene: 7. This CDR3 spans 13 amino acids. The CDR3 DNA follows: TGTGCCAGCAGTGCCGGACAGGACAGTGGCTACACCTTC. Protein sequence: CASSAGQDSGYTF.

J is TRBJ2-2 and V is TRBV11-2; 11 positions agree with TRBD2. The J segment lost 5 bases and the V segment lost 4 bases, leaving 6 bases of the junction unmatched. CDR1 is SGHAT, CDR2 FQNNGV, per germline. This CDR3 comprises 16 residues. The CDR3 region is CASSSLAGGITGELFF. CDR3 coding DNA: TGTGCCAGCAGCTCGCTAGCGGGAGGAATTACCGGGGAGCTGTTTTTT.

This clone came up once. The chain couples TRBV5-1 to TRBJ2-7, with D hard to call. Germline CDR1 is SGHRS and CDR2 is YFSETQ. There are 11 residues in the CDR3. Trimming removed 6 bases at V and 4 bases at J, with 8 bases between. CDR3 in DNA: TGCGCCAGCATTGATGGATACGAGCAGTACTTC. Translated: CASIDGYEQYF.

This chain links TRBV18 with TRBJ1-1; 8 bases map to TRBD1. With 3 bases clipped from V and 5 bases from J, the junction kept 5 bases outside the gene matches. Germline V gene sequence: CDR1 KGHSH, CDR2 LQKENI. The CDR3 consists of 14 residues. In DNA, the CDR3 is TGTGCCAGCTCACCGACAGGGGTTGAGACTGAAGCTTTCTTT. Translated, it gives CASSPTGVETEAFF.

The chain carries TRBV19 and TRBJ1-6; D is possibly TRBD1 (6 bases). CDR1 and CDR2 from the germline V gene are LNHDA and SQIVND (reference sequence). Trimming cost V 6 bases and J 4 bases, with 13 bases left between them. The CDR3 loop spans 15 amino acids. Here the CDR3 reads CASRYRDTYNSPLHF. The CDR3, as DNA: TGTGCCAGTAGGTACCGGGACACATATAATTCACCCCTCCACTTT.

The V and J genes are TRBV6-1 and TRBJ1-6, with D perhaps matching TRBD1 (6 bases). V lost 1 base, J lost 10 bases, and 17 bases lay in between. CDR3 length equals 16 residues. Germline CDR1 and CDR2: MNHNS and SASEGT. The CDR3 is CASSEVQGGYRSPLHF. The CDR3 DNA reads as TGTGCCAGCAGTGAAGTGCAAGGGGGATATAGGTCACCCCTCCACTTT.

This chain joins TRBV5-1 and TRBJ1-1; TRBD1 might be the D (6 bases). Germline values: CDR1 SGHRS, CDR2 YFSETQ. The CDR3 length is 15 residues. V was shortened by 3 bases and J by 1 base, with 13 bases between the two germline ends. The CDR3 region has the DNA TGCGCCAGCAGCTGGGGAGGGGGACCGAACACTGAAGCTTTCTTT. Residues: CASSWGGGPNTEAFF.

The V call is TRBV9, the J call TRBJ1-1; D is uncertain. CDR3 length equals 14 residues. Germline V gene lookup returns CDR1 SGDLS and CDR2 YYNGEE. V lost 3 bases and J lost 7, with 16 bases in between. CDR3 amino acids: CASSERTAEVEAFF. The DNA for the CDR3 is TGTGCCAGCAGCGAACGGACTGCCGAAGTTGAAGCTTTCTTT.

This sequence joins TRBV27 and TRBJ1-1; tentative D call: TRBD1 (6 bases). The germline gives CDR1 MNHEY, CDR2 SMNVEV (reference sequence). The CDR3 totals 14 residues. V shed 7 bases and J shed 6 bases, with 18 bases lying between them. CDR3 in amino acids: CASKVGGAVAEAFF. For the CDR3, the DNA is TGTGCCAGCAAGGTGGGGGGGGCGGTAGCTGAAGCTTTCTTT.

The chain joins TRBV13 to TRBJ2-7; 7 bases are shared with TRBD1. The germline V gene has CDR1 PRHDT and CDR2 FYEKMQ (reference sequence). This CDR3 is 13 amino acids long. V was pared by 4 bases and J by 1 base, with 1 base of the junction left unmatched. The CDR3 is CASSWTGSYEQYF. In nucleotides, the CDR3 is TGTGCCAGCAGCTGGACAGGATCCTACGAGCAGTACTTC.

This clone occurred once. The chain recombines TRBV27 with TRBJ2-2, with unresolved D. The CDR3 is 14 residues long. Germline V gene lookup returns CDR1 MNHEY and CDR2 SMNVEV (reference sequence). Deletions cut 5 bases from V and 3 bases from J, with 10 bases between. CDR3 loop: CASSPTSDTGELFF. The CDR3, as DNA: TGTGCCAGCAGTCCCACCTCGGACACCGGGGAGCTGTTTTTT.

This sequence joins TRBV28 and TRBJ1-2, with a possible D match to TRBD1 (5 bases). The CDR3 totals 14 residues. The germline V gene encodes CDR1 MDHEN and CDR2 SYDVKM. V was pared by 2 bases and J by 4 bases, with 11 bases between. This CDR3 reads CASSLTWGIYGYTF. In DNA, the CDR3 is TGTGCCAGCAGTTTAACGTGGGGGATCTATGGCTACACCTTC.

This chain links TRBV30 with TRBJ2-7, with 10 bases aligning to TRBD1. The V segment lost 8 bases and the J segment 2 bases; nucleotides outside the gene matches: 3. CDR1 and CDR2 from the germline V gene are GTSNPN and SVGIG (reference sequence). CDR3 length equals 12 residues. The CDR3 nucleotides are TGTGCCGGCGGACAGGGGGCCTACGAGCAGTACTTC. Its protein product is CAGGQGAYEQYF. The full variable domain, rest sourced from reference TRBV30 and TRBJ2-7, is SQTIHQWPATLVQPVGSPLSLECTVEGTSNPNLYWYRQAAGRGLQLLFYSVGIGQISSEVPQNLSASRPQDRQFILSSKKLLLSDSGFYLCAGGQGAYEQYFGPGTRLTVT.

The chain joins TRBV5-1 to TRBJ2-1, with 12 bases lining up with TRBD2. The CDR3 has 16 amino acids. V was pared by 5 bases and J by 7 bases, with 10 bases of the junction left unmatched. The germline V gene has CDR1 SGHRS and CDR2 YFSETQ. This CDR3 reads CASRHGSSGRVNEQFF. CDR3 nucleotides: TGCGCCAGCAGGCACGGGTCTAGCGGGAGGGTAAATGAGCAGTTCTTC. Filled out from reference TRBV5-1 and TRBJ2-1, the complete variable domain reads KAGVTQTPRYLIKTRGQQVTLSCSPISGHRSVSWYQQTPGQGLQFLFEYFSETQRNKGNFPGRFSGRQFSNSRSEMNVSTLELGDSALYLCASRHGSSGRVNEQFFGPGTRLTVL.

This clone has ten or more counts. The chain uses TRBV15 and TRBJ2-7; weak D call: TRBD1 (6 bases). The length of the CDR3 is 15 residues. Trimming pared 1 base from V and 6 bases from J, leaving 16 bases between. Per germline, CDR1 LNHNV and CDR2 YYDKDF (reference sequence). The chain's CDR3 is CATSRGGTFSGEQYF. CDR3 nucleotide sequence: TGTGCCACCAGCAGAGGGGGGACATTCTCAGGCGAGCAGTACTTC.

The chain links TRBV7-9 to TRBJ2-1; D may correspond to TRBD1 or TRBD2 (5 bases each). The CDR3 sequence is 12 residues long. From germline, CDR1 is SEHNR and CDR2 FQNEAQ (reference sequence). V lost 5 bases to trimming and J lost 9 bases, with 11 bases between them. For the CDR3, the DNA is TGTGCCAGCAGCCCACTCGGGGCTGAGCAGTTCTTC. Its protein product is CASSPLGAEQFF.

This clone was counted once. The V and J genes are TRBV5-1 and TRBJ1-3; D remains unclear. Germline lookup yields CDR1 SGHRS and CDR2 YFSETQ. Trimming removed 1 base from V and 4 bases from J, with 15 bases in between. The CDR3 contains 16 residues. CDR3 sequence reads: CASSLSKLFPGNTIYF. DNA of the CDR3: TGCGCCAGCAGCTTGTCCAAGCTTTTTCCCGGAAACACCATATATTTT.